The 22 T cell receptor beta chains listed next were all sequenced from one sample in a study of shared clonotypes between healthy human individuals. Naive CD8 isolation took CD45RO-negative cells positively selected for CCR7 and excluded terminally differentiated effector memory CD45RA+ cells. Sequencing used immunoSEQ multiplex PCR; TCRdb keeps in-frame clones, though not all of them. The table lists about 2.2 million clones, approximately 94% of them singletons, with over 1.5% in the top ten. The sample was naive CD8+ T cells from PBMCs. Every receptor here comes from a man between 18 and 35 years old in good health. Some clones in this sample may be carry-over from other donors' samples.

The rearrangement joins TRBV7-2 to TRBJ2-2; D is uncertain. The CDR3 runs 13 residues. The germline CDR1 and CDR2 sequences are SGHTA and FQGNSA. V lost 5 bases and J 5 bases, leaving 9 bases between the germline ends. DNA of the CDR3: TGTGCCAGCAGCCCGGGCCGAACCGGGGAGCTGTTTTTT. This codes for CASSPGRTGELFF.

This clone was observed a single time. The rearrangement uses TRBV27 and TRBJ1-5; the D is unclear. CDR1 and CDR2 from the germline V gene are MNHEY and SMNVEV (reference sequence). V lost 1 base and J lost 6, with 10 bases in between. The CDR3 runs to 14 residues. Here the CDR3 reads CASSLLPLSQPQHF. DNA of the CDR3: TGTGCCAGCAGTTTATTACCCTTGAGTCAGCCCCAGCATTTT.

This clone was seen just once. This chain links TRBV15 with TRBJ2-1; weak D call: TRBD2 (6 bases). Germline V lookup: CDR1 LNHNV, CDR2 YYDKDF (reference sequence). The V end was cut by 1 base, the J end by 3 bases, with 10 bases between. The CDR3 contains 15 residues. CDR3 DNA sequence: TGTGCCACCAGCAGAGCCCGCGGGATCTACAATGAGCAGTTCTTC. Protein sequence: CATSRARGIYNEQFF.

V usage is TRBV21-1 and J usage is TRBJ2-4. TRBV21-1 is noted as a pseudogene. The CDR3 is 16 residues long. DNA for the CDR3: TGTGCCAGCAGCAATGAGAAGGCCCAACCCTTGGGCATTCAGTACTTC. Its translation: CASSNEKAQPLGIQYF.

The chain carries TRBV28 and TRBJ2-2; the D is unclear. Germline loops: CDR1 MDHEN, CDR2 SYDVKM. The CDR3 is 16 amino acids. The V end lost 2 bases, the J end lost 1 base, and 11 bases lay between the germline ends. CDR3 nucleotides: TGTGCCAGCAGTTTAGGCCCTCCCCTGAACACCGGGGAGCTGTTTTTT. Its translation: CASSLGPPLNTGELFF.

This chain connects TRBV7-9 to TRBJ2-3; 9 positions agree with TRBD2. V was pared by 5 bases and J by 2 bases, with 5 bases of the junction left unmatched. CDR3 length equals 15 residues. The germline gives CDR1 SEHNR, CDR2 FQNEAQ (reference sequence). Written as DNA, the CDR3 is TGTGCCAGCAGCAAGACTAGCGGACTCACAGATACGCAGTATTTT. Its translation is CASSKTSGLTDTQYF.

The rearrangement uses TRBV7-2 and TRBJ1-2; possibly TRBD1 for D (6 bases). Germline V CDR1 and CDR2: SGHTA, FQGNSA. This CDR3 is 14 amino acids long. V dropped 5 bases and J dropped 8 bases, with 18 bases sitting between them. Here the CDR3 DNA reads TGTGCCAGCAGCACACGGACAGTGCCTTGGGGCTACACCTTC. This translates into CASSTRTVPWGYTF.

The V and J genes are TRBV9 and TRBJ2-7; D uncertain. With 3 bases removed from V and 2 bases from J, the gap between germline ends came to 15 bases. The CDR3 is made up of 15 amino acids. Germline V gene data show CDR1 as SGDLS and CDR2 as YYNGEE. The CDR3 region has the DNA TGTGCCAGCAGCGAATCCCCCCAGGTAGCCTACGAGCAGTACTTC. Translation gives CASSESPQVAYEQYF. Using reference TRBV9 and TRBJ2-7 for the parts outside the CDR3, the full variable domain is DSGVTQTPKHLITATGQRVTLRCSPRSGDLSVYWYQQSLDQGLQFLIQYYNGEERAKGNILERFSAQQFPDLHSELNLSSLELGDSALYFCASSESPQVAYEQYFGPGTRLTVT.

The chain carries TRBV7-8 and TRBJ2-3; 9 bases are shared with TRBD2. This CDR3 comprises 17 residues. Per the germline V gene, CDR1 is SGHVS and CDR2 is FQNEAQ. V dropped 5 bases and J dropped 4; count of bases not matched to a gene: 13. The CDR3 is CASSLHLAGEISDTQYF. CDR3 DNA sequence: TGTGCCAGCAGCCTACATTTAGCGGGAGAAATATCAGATACGCAGTATTTT.

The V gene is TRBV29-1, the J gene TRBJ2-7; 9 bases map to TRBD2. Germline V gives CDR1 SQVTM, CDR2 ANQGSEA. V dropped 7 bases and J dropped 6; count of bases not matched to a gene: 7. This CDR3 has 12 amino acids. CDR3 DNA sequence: TGCAGCGGGGGGCTAGCGGGACGCGAGCAGTACTTC. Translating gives CSGGLAGREQYF.

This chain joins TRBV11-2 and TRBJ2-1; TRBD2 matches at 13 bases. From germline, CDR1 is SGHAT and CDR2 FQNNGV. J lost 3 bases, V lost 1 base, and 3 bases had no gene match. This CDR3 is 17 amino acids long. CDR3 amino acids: CASSLGTSGRRYNEQFF. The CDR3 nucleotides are TGTGCCAGCAGCTTAGGGACTAGCGGGAGACGCTACAATGAGCAGTTCTTC. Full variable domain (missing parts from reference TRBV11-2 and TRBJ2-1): EAGVAQSPRYKIIEKRQSVAFWCNPISGHATLYWYQQILGQGPKLLIQFQNNGVVDDSQLPKDRFSAERLKGVDSTLKIQPAKLEDSAVYLCASSLGTSGRRYNEQFFGPGTRLTVL.

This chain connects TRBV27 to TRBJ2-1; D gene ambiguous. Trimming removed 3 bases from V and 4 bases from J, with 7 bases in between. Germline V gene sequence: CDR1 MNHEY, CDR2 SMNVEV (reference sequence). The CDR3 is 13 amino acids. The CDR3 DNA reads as TGTGCCAGCAGTTTTATTGCTTACAATGAGCAGTTCTTC. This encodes CASSFIAYNEQFF.

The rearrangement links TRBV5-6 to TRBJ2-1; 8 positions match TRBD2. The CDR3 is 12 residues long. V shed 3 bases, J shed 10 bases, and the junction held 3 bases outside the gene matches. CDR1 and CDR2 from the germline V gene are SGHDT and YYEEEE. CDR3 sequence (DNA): TGTGCCAGCAGCTCGAGCGGGAGCGAGCAGTTCTTC. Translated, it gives CASSSSGSEQFF.

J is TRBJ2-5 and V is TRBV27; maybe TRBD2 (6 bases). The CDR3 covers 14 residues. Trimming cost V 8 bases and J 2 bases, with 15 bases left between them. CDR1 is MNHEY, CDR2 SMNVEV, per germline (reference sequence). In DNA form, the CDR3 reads TGTGCCAGCCGCGACCGCGGGGCGCAAGAGACCCAGTACTTC. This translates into CASRDRGAQETQYF.

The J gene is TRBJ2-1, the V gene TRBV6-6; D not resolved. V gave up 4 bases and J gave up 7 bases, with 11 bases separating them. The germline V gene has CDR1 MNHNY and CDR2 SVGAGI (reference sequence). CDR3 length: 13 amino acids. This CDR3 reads CASSSVNPNEQFF. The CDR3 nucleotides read TGTGCCAGCAGTTCCGTGAACCCTAATGAGCAGTTCTTC.

For the CDR3, the DNA is TGTGCCAGCAAGCCGGGAGGGGCCTATGAGCAGTTCTTC. It yields the protein CASKPGGAYEQFF. This chain uses TRBV7-9 with TRBJ2-1, with 8 nucleotides matching TRBD2. The CDR3 covers 13 residues. After removal of 7 bases from V and 8 bases from J, the junction contained 7 bases not matched to a gene. CDR1 and CDR2 from the germline V gene are SEHNR and FQNEAQ (reference sequence).

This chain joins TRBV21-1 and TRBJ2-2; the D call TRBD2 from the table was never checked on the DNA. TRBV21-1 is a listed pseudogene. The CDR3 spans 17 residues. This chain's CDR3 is CASSNGWAGWNTGELFF. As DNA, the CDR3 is TGTGCCAGCAGCAATGGTTGGGCGGGCTGGAACACCGGGGAGCTGTTTTTT.

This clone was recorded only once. The CDR3 here is CASSGDSAQPQHF. The CDR3 DNA reads TGCGCCAGCAGTGGAGATTCGGCTCAGCCCCAGCATTTT. The chain couples TRBV10-1 to TRBJ1-5; D unresolved. Germline V gives CDR1 WNHNN, CDR2 SYGVQD (reference sequence). The V gene lost 4 bases and the J gene lost 6 bases, with 10 bases spanning the gap. This CDR3 comprises 13 residues.

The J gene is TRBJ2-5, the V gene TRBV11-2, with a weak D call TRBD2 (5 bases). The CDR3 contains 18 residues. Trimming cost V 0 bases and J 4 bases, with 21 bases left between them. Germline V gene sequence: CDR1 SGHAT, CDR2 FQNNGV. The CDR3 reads CASSLDLIGGGARETQYF. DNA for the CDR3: TGTGCCAGCAGCTTAGATCTAATAGGAGGCGGCGCGAGAGAGACCCAGTACTTC.

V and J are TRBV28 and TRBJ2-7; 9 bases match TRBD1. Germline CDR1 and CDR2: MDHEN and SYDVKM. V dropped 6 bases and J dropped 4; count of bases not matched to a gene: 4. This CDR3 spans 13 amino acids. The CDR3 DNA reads TGTGCCAGCAGAGACAGGGGGGCTTACGAGCAGTACTTC. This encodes CASRDRGAYEQYF.

The CDR3 protein is CASSFNPRGTSEDGGELFF. The CDR3 nucleotides are TGTGCCAGCAGTTTCAACCCACGAGGGACTAGCGAAGACGGCGGGGAGCTGTTTTTT. The chain links TRBV28 to TRBJ2-2; the match to TRBD2 covers 10 bases. The CDR3 is 19 residues long. Per germline, CDR1 MDHEN and CDR2 SYDVKM. The J segment lost 7 bases and the V segment lost 3 bases, leaving 17 bases of the junction unmatched.

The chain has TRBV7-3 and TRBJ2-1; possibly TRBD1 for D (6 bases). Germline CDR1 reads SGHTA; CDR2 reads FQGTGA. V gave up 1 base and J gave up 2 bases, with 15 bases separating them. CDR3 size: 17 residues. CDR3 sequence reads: CASSLMGARVAYNEQFF. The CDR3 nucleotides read TGTGCCAGCAGCTTAATGGGGGCTAGGGTCGCCTACAATGAGCAGTTCTTC.